The 28 T cell receptor beta chains listed next were all sequenced from one sample in a study of CD8+CD57+ T cells in acquired aplastic anemia (dated by TCRdb to 2016 to 2018). The sequencer was an Illumina HiSeq 2000. Genomic DNA was used as template for profiling of TCR beta VDJ combinations and CDR3 sequences. TCRdb cleaned the public reads at Q25 with fastp, built clones with MiXCR and kept in-frame beta chains. When rows share a CDR3 protein, they turn into one entry using the most common DNA and genes. In all, the sample holds around 190,000 distinct CDR3 sequences, and approximately 52% of those were seen once. In total, the top ten clones hold about 15% of the sample. The material sequenced was sorted CD4+, CD8+, or CD8+CD57+ T cells (not recorded which) from PBMCs. The source of these receptors is a human donor in good health, serving as a control.

This clonotype was detected ten times or more. The chain has TRBV6-1 and TRBJ2-7; D might be TRBD2 (5 bases). V was pared by 4 bases and J by 3 bases, with 10 bases between. This CDR3 spans 13 amino acids. Germline V gene data show CDR1 as MNHNS and CDR2 as SASEGT. Here the CDR3 reads CASSVDSYYEQYF. CDR3 in DNA: TGTGCCAGCAGTGTGGACTCCTACTACGAGCAGTACTTC.

This clonotype was seen repeatedly, ten times or more. J is TRBJ2-3 and V is TRBV5-1; a possible D gene is TRBD1 (6 bases). This CDR3 has 13 amino acids. Germline CDR1 reads SGHRS; CDR2 reads YFSETQ. Trimming took 6 bases from V and 3 from J, leaving 11 bases between them. The CDR3 DNA follows: TGCGCCAGCATTCTAACAGGGACAGATACGCAGTATTTT. Translation: CASILTGTDTQYF.

This clonotype showed up many times. The CDR3 DNA reads as TGTGCCAGCATAGGGGACAGGGTAGCTTTCTTT. Its protein is CASIGDRVAFF. The chain employs TRBV6-6 and TRBJ1-1, with 9 bases matching TRBD1. Germline loops: CDR1 MNHNY, CDR2 SVGAGI (reference sequence). The CDR3 is 11 amino acids. Trimming at V came to 7 bases and at J to 10 bases, leaving 4 bases not matched to a gene.

This chain connects TRBV9 to TRBJ1-2, with a weak D call TRBD1 (5 bases). The germline V and J ends were trimmed by 0 bases and 7 bases, with 16 bases remaining between them. The CDR3 runs 15 residues. Germline assignment: CDR1 SGDLS and CDR2 YYNGEE. CDR3 bases: TGTGCCAGCAGCGTAGTCGTCGGCAGGGTGGCTGGCTACACCTTC. It translates to CASSVVVGRVAGYTF.

This clonotype was detected once. This chain joins TRBV28 and TRBJ1-5; 7 nucleotides agree with TRBD1. V was pared by 6 bases and J by 2 bases, with 10 bases of the junction left unmatched. The CDR3 is 16 residues long. In germline, CDR1 is MDHEN, CDR2 SYDVKM. Here the CDR3 DNA reads TGTGCCAGCAGCCCCCGACAGGGTGTTGGCAATCAGCCCCAGCATTTT. This sequence encodes CASSPRQGVGNQPQHF.

The chain uses TRBV12-3 or TRBV12-4 and TRBJ1-3; D not certain. This CDR3 spans 14 amino acids. V was cut by 4 bases and J by 8 bases, with 15 bases left in between. CDR3: CASSSSRREDTIYF. CDR3 nucleotide sequence: TGTGCCAGCAGTTCTTCCCGGCGAGAGGACACCATATATTTT.

The chain combines TRBV6-5 with TRBJ1-4; D unclear. CDR1 MNHEY and CDR2 SVGAGI come from the germline V gene. Trimming cost V 8 bases and J 8 bases, with 6 bases left between them. This CDR3 has 10 residues. CDR3 coding DNA: TGTGCCAGCGGGAGAGAAAAACTGTTTTTT. Protein: CASGREKLFF.

This chain joins TRBV5-6 and TRBJ1-6, with D perhaps matching TRBD1 (5 bases). The ends were cut back, 2 bases at V and 6 bases at J, with 12 bases in the middle. The CDR3 has 15 amino acids. CDR1 and CDR2 (germline): SGHDT, YYEEEE. In DNA, the CDR3 is TGTGCCAGCAGCTTCGGGGGGACGAGTAATTCACCCCTCCACTTT. Residues: CASSFGGTSNSPLHF.

This clonotype was observed many times. V usage is TRBV4-2 and J usage is TRBJ1-4, with D hard to call. The V end was cut by 6 bases, the J end by 8 bases, with 10 bases between. The germline V gene has CDR1 LGHNA and CDR2 YNFKEQ. This CDR3 has 12 amino acids. This CDR3 is CASRSTGEKLFF. In DNA, the CDR3 is TGTGCCAGCAGGTCAACGGGGGAAAAACTGTTTTTT.

The V and J genes are TRBV2 and TRBJ2-7; D is undetermined. This CDR3 spans 14 amino acids. CDR1 is SNHLY and CDR2 is FYNNEI in the germline V gene. V was cut by 3 bases and J by 2 bases, with 11 bases left in between. The CDR3 nucleotides read TGTGCCAGCAGTGACTTCGTTAGGGCCTACGAGCAGTACTTC. Translation gives CASSDFVRAYEQYF.

This clonotype came up many times. The chain links TRBV2 to TRBJ2-2, with a possible D match to TRBD1 (5 bases). The CDR3 has 12 amino acids. Germline assignment: CDR1 SNHLY and CDR2 FYNNEI. V lost 6 bases and J 3 bases, leaving 5 bases between the germline ends. Here the CDR3 reads CASRQDTGELFF. CDR3 coding DNA: TGTGCCAGCAGACAGGACACCGGGGAGCTGTTTTTT.

V gene TRBV24-1 combines with J gene TRBJ2-7; TRBD1 agrees at 9 bases. CDR1 and CDR2 from the germline V gene are KGHDR and SFDVKD. V gave up 9 bases and J gave up 3 bases; unmatched junction bases: 5. The CDR3 is made up of 13 amino acids. The DNA of the CDR3 is TGTGCCACCGGGGGACAGGGAGACTACGAGCAGTACTTC. Translated, it gives CATGGQGDYEQYF.

V is TRBV29-1 and J is TRBJ2-1; 11 positions agree with TRBD1. CDR3 length: 14 residues. Looked up from germline, CDR1 is SQVTM and CDR2 is ANQGSEA. J lost 3 bases, V lost 8 bases, and 6 bases had no gene match. CDR3 nucleotides: TGCAGCACGCGGACAGGGGGCGGCTACAATGAGCAGTTCTTC. It is translated as CSTRTGGGYNEQFF.

The rearrangement uses TRBV6-2 or TRBV6-3 and TRBJ1-2; the D gene is possibly TRBD1 (5 bases). Trimming left V 7 bases short and J 4 bases short, with 19 bases between. The germline CDR1 and CDR2 sequences are MNHEY and SVGEGT. This CDR3 has 15 amino acids. The CDR3 protein is CASTPSGGGLYGYTF. In DNA form, the CDR3 reads TGTGCCAGCACCCCCTCTGGGGGGGGACTCTATGGCTACACCTTC.

This clonotype has at least ten counts. The chain joins TRBV2 to TRBJ2-2, with TRBD2 matching over 11 bases. CDR1 and CDR2 (germline): SNHLY, FYNNEI. With V trimmed by 7 bases and J by 3 bases, 4 bases remained unmatched. The CDR3 has 15 amino acids. As DNA, the CDR3 is TGTGCCAGCAATGGGGGACTAGCGGACACCGGGGAGCTGTTTTTT. It translates to CASNGGLADTGELFF. The whole variable domain, remainder taken from reference TRBV2 and TRBJ2-2, is EPEVTQTPSHQVTQMGQEVILRCVPISNHLYFYWYRQILGQKVEFLVSFYNNEISEKSEIFDDQFSVERPDGSNFTLKIRSTKLEDSAMYFCASNGGLADTGELFFGEGSRLTVL.

This clonotype appeared many times. This chain connects TRBV5-4 to TRBJ2-7; maybe TRBD1 (5 bases). There are 13 residues in the CDR3. V lost 4 bases to trimming and J lost 2 bases, with 10 bases between them. Germline V gene lookup returns CDR1 SGHNT and CDR2 YYREEE (reference sequence). The CDR3: CASSRGRAYEQYF. The CDR3 DNA sequence: TGTGCCAGCAGCCGCGGCAGGGCCTACGAGCAGTACTTC.

The CDR3 DNA sequence: TGCAGCGTTGTAGCGGGGGGAACCGGGTGGGAGCAGTACTTC. Protein: CSVVAGGTGWEQYF. This chain joins TRBV29-1 and TRBJ2-7; 10 nucleotides line up with TRBD2. The V segment lost 4 bases and the J segment 7 bases; nucleotides outside the gene matches: 10. Per germline, CDR1 SQVTM and CDR2 ANQGSEA. CDR3 size: 14 residues.

The chain couples TRBV7-9 to TRBJ1-1; tentatively, D is TRBD1 (6 bases). Trimming cost V 1 base and J 3 bases, with 15 bases left between them. The germline gives CDR1 SEHNR, CDR2 FQNEAQ (reference sequence). This CDR3 is 16 amino acids long. The CDR3 bases are TGTGCCAGCAGCTTAGTGGGAAAGGGGGTTGACACTGAAGCTTTCTTT. Protein product: CASSLVGKGVDTEAFF.

The gene calls are TRBV6-5 and TRBJ1-4, with D unclear. The CDR3 has 17 residues. Germline lookup yields CDR1 MNHEY and CDR2 SVGAGI. Trimming stripped 8 bases from V and 5 bases from J, with 24 bases between. CDR3: CASGLNPKVAFNEKLFF. The CDR3 nucleotides read TGTGCCAGCGGTCTCAACCCAAAAGTTGCCTTCAATGAAAAACTGTTTTTT.

This clonotype has just a few counts. The genes are TRBV29-1 and TRBJ1-3; D gene unclear. The V gene's germline CDR1 is SQVTM and CDR2 ANQGSEA. CDR3 length: 12 amino acids. V lost 7 bases and J lost 4, with 11 bases in between. The CDR3 nucleotides are TGCAGCGCCGACGCCGGAGGAAACACCATATATTTT. Protein sequence: CSADAGGNTIYF.

CDR3 protein: CSASGTGVVKTQYF. The CDR3 DNA reads TGCAGTGCTAGTGGGACAGGGGTTGTGAAGACCCAGTACTTC. This chain uses TRBV20-1 with TRBJ2-5; 10 positions agree with TRBD1. This CDR3 is built from 14 residues. V trimming: 3 bases; J trimming: 6 bases; junction bases outside the gene matches: 7. CDR1 is DFQATT, CDR2 SNEGSKA, per germline (reference sequence).

This clonotype was seen only a few times. The genes are TRBV9 and TRBJ2-1; 9 bases map to TRBD1. CDR1 SGDLS and CDR2 YYNGEE come from the germline V gene. Unmatched junction bases numbered 12, after V lost 10 bases and J lost 7 bases. This CDR3 contains 14 residues. The CDR3 DNA sequence: TGTGCCGCAGCTACTATAGGACAGGGGAATGAGCAGTTCTTC. This encodes CAAATIGQGNEQFF.

This clonotype was seen a single time. The chain is built from TRBV25-1 and TRBJ2-7, with D maybe TRBD1 (7 bases). V was shortened by 9 bases and J by 4 bases, with 28 bases between the two germline ends. Germline lookup yields CDR1 MGHDK and CDR2 SYGVNS. This CDR3 contains 17 residues. In DNA, the CDR3 is TGTGCCAGTACTAAAGACAGGGCTCGGGGGCTGGTTTACGAGCAGTACTTC. This translates into CASTKDRARGLVYEQYF.

This chain connects TRBV19 to TRBJ1-5; D is perhaps TRBD1 (5 bases). The CDR3 is 11 amino acids. Germline V gives CDR1 LNHDA, CDR2 SQIVND (reference sequence). Trimming stripped 11 bases from V and 4 bases from J, with 9 bases between. The CDR3 DNA is TGTGCCGTTGGGGGTAATCAGCCCCAGCATTTT. Residues: CAVGGNQPQHF.

There are many counts of this clonotype. The rearrangement links TRBV24-1 to TRBJ1-1; D uncertain. The CDR3 is 14 amino acids. The V and J ends lost 6 bases and 10 bases respectively, with 20 bases between them. In germline, CDR1 is KGHDR, CDR2 SFDVKD. This chain's CDR3 is CATSPPLHLSGAFF. In DNA, the CDR3 is TGTGCCACCAGTCCTCCCCTGCATCTTTCTGGAGCTTTCTTT.

The chain is built from TRBV25-1 and TRBJ1-6; D remains unclear. V gave up 1 base and J gave up 7 bases, with 11 bases separating them. This CDR3 spans 15 amino acids. Germline CDR1 and CDR2: MGHDK and SYGVNS. The CDR3 is CASSESVTANSPLHF. The CDR3 DNA sequence: TGTGCCAGCAGTGAATCGGTAACAGCCAATTCACCCCTCCACTTT.

This clonotype has a handful of counts. This chain connects TRBV7-2 to TRBJ2-7, with 9 bases lining up with TRBD1. This CDR3 comprises 15 residues. CDR1 SGHTA and CDR2 FQGNSA come from the germline V gene. The ends lost 5 bases at V and 5 bases at J; junction bases unmatched: 10. CDR3 sequence: CASSLRTGVGNEQYF. CDR3 nucleotide sequence: TGTGCCAGCAGCCTAAGGACAGGGGTTGGGAACGAGCAGTACTTC.

As to this clonotype: This may stem from a read error, because a much larger clone lies one nucleotide away. This CDR3 fails to terminate in the conserved phenylalanine or tryptophan, so it likely reflects a read error. This chain uses TRBV5-1 with TRBJ2-7; no reliable D call. The CDR3 extends over 13 amino acids. CDR1 and CDR2 (germline): SGHRS, YFSETQ. The germline V and J ends were trimmed by 0 bases and 4 bases, with 8 bases remaining between them. DNA for the CDR3: TGCGCCAGCAGCTTGGATGGGGTTTACGAGCAGTACCTC. It codes for CASSLDGVYEQYL.